This T cell receptor beta chain stems from a study of cytomegalovirus exposure and HLA in healthy donors. 13 Jbeta primers and 60 Vbeta primers were used for the PCR. TCRdb's table, derived via immunoSEQ multiplex PCR, lists solely in-frame clones and lacks some. The data contain roughly 170,000 clones, more than 70% of them singletons. The CDR3 spans 14 residues. Germline V gene sequence: CDR1 KGHSH, CDR2 LQKENI. Between the trimmed V and J ends, which lost 6 bases and 5 bases, there was a span of 16 bases. The chain has TRBV18 and TRBJ1-2, with D hard to call. The sequenced material came from PBMCs. The TCR comes from a male donor in good health and CMV-seronegative. The CDR3 loop reads CASSPPMEQYGYTF. The CDR3 DNA follows: TGTGCCAGCTCCCCCCCGATGGAGCAGTATGGCTACACCTTC. The full variable domain, its missing parts supplied by reference TRBV18 and TRBJ1-2, is NAGVMQNPRHLVRRRGQEARLRCSPMKGHSHVYWYRQLPEEGLKFMVYLQKENIIDESGMPKERFSAEFPKEGPSILRIQQVVRGDSAAYFCASSPPMEQYGYTFGSGTRLTVV.